A selection of T cell receptor beta chains follows, all from one sample in a study of PD-1 blockade in classical Hodgkin lymphoma. The data were produced by immunoSEQ multiplex PCR, yet TCRdb's version contains in-frame clones alone and is incomplete. This table holds about 11,000 clones, approximately 71% found once. The sequences come from peripheral blood mononuclear cells (PBMCs), collected at baseline. The receptors were sampled from a human donor with classical Hodgkin lymphoma. Each CDR3 is given with its conserved first and last residue. A D gene is named only where the DNA matches it firmly. Not all rows give a size; the values are once, few, many and, for expanded clones, a class.

j_call d_call v_call clone_size cdr3_nt cdr3_aa
TRBJ1-2 . TRBV11-2 . TGTGCCAGCAGCTTAGGGGGAGGGATGGCGAACTATGGCTACACCTTC CASSLGGGMANYGYTF
TRBJ2-3 TRBD2 TRBV19 once TGTGCCAGTAGTCCAGCAAGGACTAGCGGGGGATTCGCAGATACGCAGTATTTT CASSPARTSGGFADTQYF
TRBJ2-3 . TRBV4-3 once TGCGCCAGCAGCCAAGATTCAGTGATAGATACGCAGTATTTT CASSQDSVIDTQYF
TRBJ1-1 . TRBV5-4 once TGTGCCAGCAGCTTGGTCCAGGGAGGAAGCACTGAAGCTTTCTTT CASSLVQGGSTEAFF
TRBJ2-6 . TRBV4-2 medium-sized TGTGCCAGCAGCCAAGCGGGCTCTGGGGCCAACGTCCTGACTTTC CASSQAGSGANVLTF
TRBJ2-1 . TRBV14 . TGTGCCAGCAGCCACAGTCGTGCTGAGCAGTTCTTC CASSHSRAEQFF
TRBJ1-5 . TRBV28 . TGTGCCAGCAGATACAATAGCAATCAGCCCCAGCATTTT CASRYNSNQPQHF
TRBJ2-5 . TRBV27 . TGTGCCAGCAGTCTTAGGACTGGGGTCGCCAGGGAGACCCAGTACTTC CASSLRTGVARETQYF
TRBJ2-1 TRBD2 TRBV7-2 . TGTGCCAGCAGCCCCCGGACTAGCGGGAGTTGGGGAAGTAGGGATGAGCAGTTCTTC CASSPRTSGSWGSRDEQFF
TRBJ1-2 TRBD1 TRBV15 . TGTGCCACCAGCAAGACAGGGAACTATGGCTACACCTTC CATSKTGNYGYTF
TRBJ2-6 . TRBV28 . TGTGCCAGCAGTTTAAGTGGGGCCAACGTCCTGACTTTC CASSLSGANVLTF
TRBJ2-7 . TRBV4-1 . TGCGCCAGCAGCCCCATCGGGGGTTACTCCTACGAGCAGTACTTC CASSPIGGYSYEQYF
TRBJ2-7 . TRBV7-2 . TGTGCCAGCAGCTTAGAAGGGGGAATGTACTTC CASSLEGGMYF
TRBJ2-2 . TRBV5-1 few TGCGCCAGCCCCACCGGGGAGCTGTTTTTT CASPTGELFF
TRBJ1-1 TRBD1 TRBV7-9 . TGTGCCAGCAGTCCCGCGACAGGGATGAACACTGAAGCTTTCTTT CASSPATGMNTEAFF
TRBJ1-1 . TRBV6-6 few TGTGCCAGCAGTACCCCCCGGGCTCGGGAGTACACTGAAGCTTTCTTT CASSTPRAREYTEAFF
TRBJ2-1 TRBD1 TRBV25-1 . TGTGCCAGCAGTGGAGGACAGGCGAGATTCTACAATGAGCAGTTCTTC CASSGGQARFYNEQFF
TRBJ1-5 TRBD1 TRBV9 . TGTGCCAGCAGCGTTACCGGGACAGTGAGCAATCAGCCCCAGCATTTT CASSVTGTVSNQPQHF
TRBJ1-2 . TRBV15 . TGTGCCACCAGCAGGAATAACAGCCCCTATGGCTACACCTTC CATSRNNSPYGYTF
TRBJ1-1 TRBD1 TRBV11-2 . TGTGCCAGCATCAGGGGGGGTGAAGCTTTCTTT CASIRGGEAFF
TRBJ2-3 TRBD2 TRBV7-2 . TGTGCCAGCAGCTTCATTAGCGGGGGGAAGGATACGCAGTATTTT CASSFISGGKDTQYF
TRBJ1-2 TRBD1 TRBV7-2 . TGTGCCAGCAGCCCAGACAGGGGGTTGGGGGGCTACACCTTC CASSPDRGLGGYTF
TRBJ1-3 . TRBV5-1 . TGCGCCAGCAGCTTGGACACACTAAGCTCTGGAAACACCATATATTTT CASSLDTLSSGNTIYF
TRBJ2-7 . TRBV11-2 . TGTGCCAGCAGCTTAGAAGGGGGAATGTACTTC CASSLEGGMYF
TRBJ1-5 TRBD1 TRBV7-3 . TGTGCCAGCAGCGCCGGACAGGAGTATAGCAATCAGCCCCAGCATTTT CASSAGQEYSNQPQHF
TRBJ1-1 . TRBV7-9 once TGTGCCAGCAGCTCAGAGGTAGGGTTTGAAGCTTTCTTT CASSSEVGFEAFF
TRBJ2-1 TRBD2 TRBV9 . TGTGCCAGCAGCCTTAGCGGGAGGTTCTCCTACAATGAGCAGTTCTTC CASSLSGRFSYNEQFF
TRBJ2-7 . TRBV4-3 . TGCGCCAGCAGCCAGGCAGTCACCTACGAGCAGTACTTC CASSQAVTYEQYF
TRBJ1-4 . TRBV4-1 . TGCGCCAGCAGCCAAGGTGGGGCAGGGGTTGGGGAAAAACTGTTTTTT CASSQGGAGVGEKLFF
TRBJ2-7 TRBD1 TRBV7-9 once TGTGCCAGCAGCTTACAGGGGGCGGGTGAGCAGTACTTC CASSLQGAGEQYF
TRBJ2-3 TRBD1 TRBV19 few TGTGCCACCTCGGAGGACAGGGGAGCCGCAGATACGCAGTATTTT CATSEDRGAADTQYF
TRBJ1-2 . TRBV4-2 . TGTGCCAGCAGCCAAGATTTGGCCGAGGCGACAGTCCCGTATGGCTACACCTTC CASSQDLAEATVPYGYTF
TRBJ2-3 TRBD2 TRBV19 . TGTGCCAGTAGTTCCGGGACTAGCACGCAGTATTTT CASSSGTSTQYF
TRBJ2-7 . TRBV9 . TGTGCCAGCAGCCCCAGGGGCGCTCCGGGACACCCTTACGAGCAGTACTTC CASSPRGAPGHPYEQYF
TRBJ1-4 . TRBV18 . TGTGCCAGCTCACAAGGTCAGGGCCGCACTAATGAAAAACTGTTTTTT CASSQGQGRTNEKLFF
TRBJ1-3 . TRBV7-2 once TGTGCCAGCAGCCAGGACACGAGCTCTGGAAACACCATATATTTT CASSQDTSSGNTIYF
TRBJ2-1 . TRBV28 few TGTGCCAGCAGCCCTCGGCATGAGCAGTTCTTC CASSPRHEQFF
TRBJ2-2 . TRBV5-4 few TGTGCCAGCAGCGCCGGGACTTCGCCCGGGGAGCTGTTTTTT CASSAGTSPGELFF
TRBJ2-6 . TRBV4-2 . TGTGCCAGCAGCCAAGACCACACCCCGAGGGCCAACGTCCTGACTTTC CASSQDHTPRANVLTF
TRBJ1-2 . TRBV2 . TGTGCCAGCAGGGTCACTAACTATGGCTACACCTTC CASRVTNYGYTF
TRBJ1-4 . TRBV10-3 . TGTGCCATCAGGGGGGTGTCTAATGAAAAACTGTTTTTT CAIRGVSNEKLFF
TRBJ2-5 TRBD1 TRBV4-2 once TGTGCCAGCAGCCCCCCATTGGGACAGGGGACGAGGGGGTACCAAGAGACCCAGTACTTC CASSPPLGQGTRGYQETQYF
TRBJ2-2 . TRBV10-3 . TGTGCCATCAGTCCCACTAAAACCGGGGAGCTGTTTTTT CAISPTKTGELFF
TRBJ1-1 . TRBV5-5 few TGTGCCAGCAGCTTGGTTCGGAATGAAGCTTTCTTT CASSLVRNEAFF
TRBJ1-6 . TRBV25-1 . TGTGCCAGCAGTGAGAACCCAACGGGGAGGTATAATTCACCCCTCCACTTT CASSENPTGRYNSPLHF
TRBJ2-7 . TRBV7-2 . TGTGCCAGCAGCCCCGGACACTCCTACGAGCAGTACTTC CASSPGHSYEQYF